The 32 T cell receptor beta chains in this list originate from one sample, sequenced in a study of blood T cells in healthy people across ages. Primed by a sample-barcoded 5' primer and a J-beta primer mix, a second PCR proceeded for 7 to 11 cycles. TCRdb re-derived calls from the 5' RACE reads in MiXCR, one entry per CDR3 protein. The table has roughly 2 million distinct CDR3 sequences, around 50% seen once. The material sequenced was blood. These receptors all stem from a woman aged 40 to 55 in good health.

CDR3 DNA: TGTGCCAGCAGCCAAGATCGGCTCGTAGGTTATAATTCACCCCTCCACTTT. Protein product: CASSQDRLVGYNSPLHF. The rearrangement links TRBV4-2 to TRBJ1-6; no definite D call. From germline, CDR1 is LGHNA and CDR2 YNFKEQ. V was pared by 0 bases and J by 4 bases, with 13 bases between. The CDR3 totals 17 residues.

The chain links TRBV25-1 to TRBJ2-1; 9 bases agree with TRBD2. The trim removed 1 base at V and 7 bases at J, leaving 2 bases unmatched. The CDR3 length is 14 residues. Germline-derived CDR1 and CDR2 are MGHDK and SYGVNS. In DNA form, the CDR3 reads TGTGCCAGCAGTGAATCCCTAGCGGGGAATGAGCAGTTCTTC. It is translated as CASSESLAGNEQFF.

This chain uses TRBV5-6 with TRBJ2-7; TRBD1 might be the D (6 bases). The CDR3 contains 15 residues. Germline CDR1 SGHDT, CDR2 YYEEEE. V lost 4 bases and J lost 1, with 15 bases in between. The CDR3 protein is CASSTGTLISYEQYF. For the CDR3, the DNA is TGTGCCAGCAGCACCGGGACACTAATATCCTACGAGCAGTACTTC.

This clonotype was counted between two and nine times. J is TRBJ1-2 and V is TRBV29-1; weak D call: TRBD1 (5 bases). From germline, CDR1 is SQVTM and CDR2 ANQGSEA. This CDR3 has 15 amino acids. The V end lost 8 bases, the J end lost 0 bases, and 19 bases lay between the germline ends. In DNA, the CDR3 is TGCAGCTCCTGGGACTACAAGGGTTCTAACTATGGCTACACCTTC. As protein: CSSWDYKGSNYGYTF.

V is TRBV4-1 and J is TRBJ2-3, with D perhaps matching TRBD2 (5 bases). This CDR3 has 17 amino acids. Germline values: CDR1 MGHRA, CDR2 YSYEKL. V was shortened by 2 bases and J by 3 bases, with 18 bases between the two germline ends. Written as DNA, the CDR3 is TGCGCCAGCAGCCAATCGAACCAGAGGGTTTTAACAGATACGCAGTATTTT. Translated: CASSQSNQRVLTDTQYF.

The chain uses TRBV27 and TRBJ1-5; 7 bases match TRBD1. CDR1 MNHEY and CDR2 SMNVEV come from the germline V gene (reference sequence). V was clipped by 6 bases and J by 3 bases; unmatched bases: 5. CDR3 length equals 14 residues. The CDR3 DNA sequence: TGTGCCAGCAGGGGACAGACGAACAATCAGCCCCAGCATTTT. It specifies CASRGQTNNQPQHF.

The gene calls are TRBV20-1 and TRBJ1-1; tentatively, D is TRBD1 (5 bases). CDR3 length equals 12 residues. V was clipped by 1 base and J by 11 bases, with 14 bases between them. Germline V gene lookup returns CDR1 DFQATT and CDR2 SNEGSKA (reference sequence). CDR3 sequence reads: CSARVNQGGAFF. CDR3 DNA sequence: TGCAGTGCTAGAGTAAACCAGGGCGGGGCTTTCTTT.

Regarding this clonotype: One junction end disagrees with the germline gene, perhaps due to a read error. The rearrangement uses TRBV7-7 and TRBJ2-4; 10 positions agree with TRBD1. TRBJ2-5 matches the DNA end more closely, so the J call is doubtful. This CDR3 contains 15 residues. Germline-derived CDR1 and CDR2 are SSHAT and FNYEAQ (reference sequence). The CDR3 sequence: CASSLSAGQGQTQYF. The DNA of the CDR3 is TGTGCTAGCAGCTTATCCGCGGGACAGGGGCAGACCCAGTACTTC.

The CDR3 sequence: CSASAGGPEETQYF. The CDR3 nucleotides read TGCAGTGCTAGTGCGGGGGGGCCGGAAGAGACCCAGTACTTC. This chain connects TRBV20-1 to TRBJ2-7, with 9 bases identical to TRBD2. The end of the DNA aligns better with TRBJ2-5, so the J call may be wrong. The CDR3 contains 14 residues. The germline V gene encodes CDR1 DFQATT and CDR2 SNEGSKA (reference sequence).

Note on this clonotype: At one end the junction does not follow the germline gene, possibly because of a read error. The chain is built from TRBV4-2 and TRBJ2-3, with TRBD2 matching 7 bases. This CDR3 is built from 17 residues. The germline V gene has CDR1 LGHNA and CDR2 YNFKEQ. CDR3 nucleotides: TGTGCCAGCGGCCAAGAGGCGGGGGACGGGGTTGGAGATACGCAGTATTTT. Amino acids: CASGQEAGDGVGDTQYF.

Here the CDR3 reads CASSGRTSSPEQYF. CDR3 in DNA: TGTGCCAGCAGCGGGAGGACTAGCTCTCCCGAGCAGTACTTC. The chain uses TRBV12-3 or TRBV12-4 and TRBJ2-7, with TRBD2 identical over 8 bases. J lost 6 bases, V lost 6 bases, and 10 bases had no gene match. This CDR3 is built from 14 residues.

This clonotype was counted only a few times. V is TRBV13 and J is TRBJ2-3; 8 nucleotides align to TRBD1. CDR1 and CDR2 from the germline V gene are PRHDT and FYEKMQ (reference sequence). The CDR3 contains 17 residues. V lost 1 base, J lost 4 bases, and 10 bases stayed unmatched. The CDR3: CASSLAWTGSPPDTQYF. The CDR3 region has the DNA TGTGCCAGCAGCTTAGCCTGGACAGGGAGTCCCCCAGATACGCAGTATTTT.

This rearrangement joins TRBV6-2 or TRBV6-3 to TRBJ2-3; 12 bases are a match to TRBD2. Germline assignment: CDR1 MNHEY and CDR2 SVGEGT. J lost 8 bases, V lost 9 bases, and 6 bases had no gene match. This CDR3 has 13 amino acids. The CDR3 bases are TGTGCCAGTCGGACTAGCGGGGATCCTACGCAGTATTTT. Residues: CASRTSGDPTQYF.

This clonotype was seen more than once but under ten times. The chain combines TRBV7-3 with TRBJ2-1; D may be TRBD2 (5 bases). The V gene's germline CDR1 is SGHTA and CDR2 FQGTGA. This CDR3 region has 12 residues. Trimming pared 5 bases from V and 8 bases from J, leaving 10 bases between. CDR3 DNA: TGTGCCAGCAGCGGAGGTAAAGATGAGCAGTTCTTC. Translating gives CASSGGKDEQFF.

The chain has TRBV24-1 and TRBJ2-2; D not resolved. The germline V gene has CDR1 KGHDR and CDR2 SFDVKD. Trimming left V 6 bases short and J 2 bases short, with 9 bases between. The CDR3 spans 14 residues. CDR3 DNA: TGTGCCACCAGTAGACCAGGAAACACCGGGGAGCTGTTTTTT. It specifies CATSRPGNTGELFF.

For this clonotype: Germline is not matched at one junction end, which may reflect a read error. The chain has TRBV7-2 and TRBJ2-6, with D tentatively TRBD1 or TRBD2 (5 bases each). The germline V gene has CDR1 SGHTA and CDR2 FQGNSA. This CDR3 has 17 residues. For the CDR3, the DNA is TGTGCCAGCAGCTTTGGGCGGCCGGGATCTGGGGCCAACGTCCCGACTTTC. It is translated as CASSFGRPGSGANVPTF.

The chain combines TRBV4-3 with TRBJ2-5; D not resolved. Looked up from germline, CDR1 is LGHNA and CDR2 is YSLEER. V lost 0 bases, J lost 1 base, and 15 bases lay in between. This CDR3 comprises 17 residues. For the CDR3, the DNA is TGCGCCAGCAGCCAAGATTTGGCAAATAGGGCCCAAGAGACCCAGTACTTC. Its protein is CASSQDLANRAQETQYF.

The sample holds a few counts of this clonotype. J is TRBJ1-5 and V is TRBV28; 9 positions agree with TRBD1. Germline CDR1 is MDHEN and CDR2 is SYDVKM. After removal of 6 bases from V and 7 bases from J, the junction contained 7 bases not matched to a gene. The CDR3 spans 14 residues. The DNA for the CDR3 is TGTGCCAGCAGGCAGACAGGGGGTTCCCAGCCCCAGCATTTT. Translating it yields CASRQTGGSQPQHF.

This clonotype came up many times. CDR3: CASSLYQETQYF. CDR3 bases: TGCGCCAGCAGCTTGTACCAAGAGACCCAGTACTTC. This chain connects TRBV5-1 to TRBJ2-5; D unresolved. Germline CDR1 and CDR2: SGHRS and YFSETQ. V shed 1 base and J shed 0 bases, with 1 base lying between them. The CDR3 has 12 residues.

This clonotype has a handful of counts. V is TRBV10-3 and J is TRBJ2-1, with D tentatively TRBD1 (5 bases). The CDR3 runs 12 residues. V lost 6 bases, J lost 4 bases, and 7 bases lay in between. Germline V gene sequence: CDR1 ENHRY, CDR2 SYGVKD. The CDR3 DNA is TGTGCCATCAGGACAGATTACAATGAGCAGTTCTTC. Its translation: CAIRTDYNEQFF.

J is TRBJ2-1 and V is TRBV20-1, with D uncertain. This CDR3 comprises 17 residues. V lost 1 base and J lost 0, with 16 bases in between. Germline V gene sequence: CDR1 DFQATT, CDR2 SNEGSKA (reference sequence). The CDR3 loop reads CSARGPLKPSSYNEQFF. The CDR3 coding sequence is TGCAGTGCTAGAGGACCCTTGAAGCCAAGCTCCTACAATGAGCAGTTCTTC.

The chain recombines TRBV20-1 with TRBJ1-2, with TRBD1 identical over 10 bases. V was clipped by 4 bases and J by 6 bases; unmatched bases: 2. Germline V gene lookup returns CDR1 DFQATT and CDR2 SNEGSKA (reference sequence). This CDR3 spans 12 amino acids. The CDR3 spells CSAKDRGDGYTF. Written as DNA, the CDR3 is TGCAGTGCTAAGGACAGGGGGGATGGCTACACCTTC.

V usage is TRBV10-3 and J usage is TRBJ2-3; weak D call: TRBD1 (5 bases). Germline V gene lookup returns CDR1 ENHRY and CDR2 SYGVKD. V gave up 1 base and J gave up 0 bases, with 11 bases separating them. The CDR3 runs to 16 residues. CDR3 nucleotide sequence: TGTGCCATCAGTGAGTTTAGGGGCGATAGCACAGATACGCAGTATTTT. As protein: CAISEFRGDSTDTQYF.

The chain has TRBV28 and TRBJ1-5; TRBD1 matches 12 bases. Germline values: CDR1 MDHEN, CDR2 SYDVKM. The V gene end was trimmed by 7 bases and the J gene end by 3 bases; junction bases not matched to a gene: 7. This CDR3 has 16 amino acids. The CDR3 DNA follows: TGTGCCAGCATACCCGGGACAGGGGGCATCAATCAGCCCCAGCATTTT. This translates into CASIPGTGGINQPQHF.

Worth noting for this clonotype: One end of the junction fails to match germline, which may point to a read error. The chain employs TRBV6-5 and TRBJ2-3; 9 bases match TRBD2. Germline V lookup: CDR1 MNHEY, CDR2 SVGAGI. The length of the CDR3 is 16 residues. The CDR3 loop reads CASSFASGELTDTQCF. The CDR3 region has the DNA TGTGCCAGCAGTTTCGCTAGCGGGGAACTCACAGATACGCAGTGTTTT.

The rearrangement links TRBV28 to TRBJ2-5; D is perhaps TRBD2 (5 bases). The CDR3 is 14 residues long. The germline CDR1 and CDR2 sequences are MDHEN and SYDVKM. The V end was cut by 4 bases, the J end by 1 base, with 10 bases between. The CDR3 DNA is TGTGCCAGCAGTTCCAGGAGGCCCCAAGAGACCCAGTACTTC. This translates into CASSSRRPQETQYF.

The sample holds a few counts of this clonotype. The chain uses TRBV7-2 and TRBJ2-3, with 7 bases fitting TRBD1. This CDR3 spans 13 amino acids. J was trimmed by 10 bases and V by 1 base; bases with no gene match: 5. Germline lookup yields CDR1 SGHTA and CDR2 FQGNSA. Here the CDR3 DNA reads TGTGCCAGCAGCTTAGGTCGACAGGGTTCGCAGTATTTT. It yields the protein CASSLGRQGSQYF.

The chain combines TRBV4-1 with TRBJ1-1; 11 bases fit TRBD1. CDR3 length: 19 amino acids. Germline loops: CDR1 MGHRA, CDR2 YSYEKL. Trimming took 5 bases from V and 0 from J; bases not matched to a gene: 14. The CDR3 DNA reads as TGCGCCAGCAGCTTTGGACAGGGGGCGAGGAGGCCCATGAACACTGAAGCTTTCTTT. The encoded protein is CASSFGQGARRPMNTEAFF.

There are a few counts of this clonotype. This chain uses TRBV9 with TRBJ2-6; no clear D gene. The CDR3 has 15 residues. V was trimmed by 6 bases and J by 5 bases, leaving 15 bases between them. CDR1 is SGDLS, CDR2 YYNGEE, per germline. CDR3 nucleotides: TGTGCCAGCATCGACTCTCCAGCAAGGGCCAACGTCCTGACTTTC. Encoded protein: CASIDSPARANVLTF.

In this sample, this clonotype turned up a few times. The chain employs TRBV20-1 and TRBJ2-5, with unresolved D. The CDR3 runs to 13 residues. Germline-derived CDR1 and CDR2 are DFQATT and SNEGSKA (reference sequence). V lost 5 bases, J lost 4 bases, and 14 bases lay in between. This CDR3 reads CSARVPTIETQYF. CDR3 DNA: TGCAGTGCTCGCGTCCCGACAATAGAGACCCAGTACTTC.

The chain couples TRBV4-3 to TRBJ2-1; tentatively, D is TRBD1 (6 bases). V was pared by 0 bases and J by 3 bases, with 18 bases between. Germline loops: CDR1 LGHNA, CDR2 YSLEER. The CDR3 loop spans 18 amino acids. CDR3 coding DNA: TGCGCCAGCAGCCAAGACGATTTACCGGGACACCACTACAATGAGCAGTTCTTC. It is translated as CASSQDDLPGHHYNEQFF.

The chain employs TRBV5-1 and TRBJ2-1, with 9 positions matching TRBD1. The DNA end lines up better with TRBJ2-7; the J call may be wrong. Germline lookup yields CDR1 SGHRS and CDR2 YFSETQ. The CDR3 has 16 residues. This CDR3 reads CASSLGGTGITNEQYF. The CDR3 DNA reads as TGCGCCAGCAGCTTGGGGGGGACAGGGATTACCAATGAGCAGTACTTC.